These 25 T cell receptor beta chains originate from one sample sequenced in a study of blood T cell repertoires in COVID-19. Generated by immunoSEQ multiplex PCR, the TCRdb table keeps only in-frame clones and is missing some. The sample has 80,000 to 100,000 clones; over 70% are singletons. Sequenced input: peripheral blood. The receptors were gathered from a human donor in a cohort sampled during active COVID-19.

V gene TRBV5-1 combines with J gene TRBJ2-2; 7 nucleotides align to TRBD1. Germline lookup yields CDR1 SGHRS and CDR2 YFSETQ. This CDR3 region has 17 residues. Unmatched junction bases numbered 11, after V lost 0 bases and J lost 6 bases. The CDR3 bases are TGCGCCAGCAGCTTGGTACTACAGGGGATGGTGGCCGGGGAGCTGTTTTTT. Translating gives CASSLVLQGMVAGELFF.

The chain combines TRBV7-3 with TRBJ2-5, with 8 positions matching TRBD2. CDR3 length equals 16 residues. From germline, CDR1 is SGHTA and CDR2 FQGTGA. V lost 5 bases, J lost 2 bases, and 10 bases stayed unmatched. In DNA, the CDR3 is TGTGCCAGCAGCCCGTCGGACGGGGGGGGTCAAGAGACCCAGTACTTC. This gives the protein CASSPSDGGGQETQYF.

The CDR3 loop reads CASSEGRLSYEQYF. The CDR3 DNA reads TGTGCCAGCAGTGAGGGGAGGCTCTCCTACGAGCAGTACTTC. The gene calls are TRBV2 and TRBJ2-7; TRBD2 might be the D (6 bases). With 3 bases removed from V and 0 bases from J, the gap between germline ends came to 9 bases. Germline loops: CDR1 SNHLY, CDR2 FYNNEI. The CDR3 covers 14 residues.

The chain joins TRBV3-1 (or the pseudogene TRBV3-2) to TRBJ2-1; tentatively, D is TRBD2 (7 bases). Trimming stripped 7 bases from V and 5 bases from J, with 18 bases between. The CDR3 has 15 amino acids. The V gene's germline CDR1 is LGHDT and CDR2 YNNKEL (reference sequence). DNA for the CDR3: TGTGCCAGCACCAGGGGAGGGTGGGCTGACAATGAGCAGTTCTTC. Translating gives CASTRGGWADNEQFF.

The rearrangement uses TRBV19 and TRBJ2-7; D is perhaps TRBD1 (6 bases). CDR3 length: 16 amino acids. Germline V CDR1 and CDR2: LNHDA, SQIVND (reference sequence). Trimming cost V 4 bases and J 1 base, with 17 bases left between them. CDR3 protein: CASSNLPSTGSYEQYF. The DNA of the CDR3 is TGTGCCAGTAGTAACCTCCCTTCTACAGGGTCCTACGAGCAGTACTTC.

The chain carries TRBV6-4 and TRBJ1-1, with D possibly being TRBD1 (6 bases). Trimming removed 3 bases at V and 4 bases at J, with 12 bases between. Per the germline V gene, CDR1 is MRHNA and CDR2 is SNTAGT. The CDR3 spans 14 residues. CDR3 amino acids: CASSEVRGATEAFF. The CDR3 DNA reads TGTGCCAGCAGTGAGGTACGGGGGGCCACTGAAGCTTTCTTT.

The V gene is TRBV19, the J gene TRBJ1-6, with 7 bases aligning to TRBD1. Trimming cost V 1 base and J 10 bases; bases outside gene matches: 7. This CDR3 has 15 amino acids. CDR1 is LNHDA, CDR2 SQIVND, per germline (reference sequence). CDR3 region: CASSIVKGAESPLHF. The CDR3 DNA is TGTGCCAGTAGTATAGTGAAGGGGGCGGAATCACCCCTCCACTTT.

This chain joins TRBV30 and TRBJ1-2, with D maybe TRBD1 (6 bases). The CDR3 is 10 residues long. The germline gives CDR1 GTSNPN, CDR2 SVGIG (reference sequence). Trimming cost V 7 bases and J 8 bases, with 11 bases left between them. In nucleotides, the CDR3 is TGTGCCTCGGAGAGGGGGGGCTACACCTTC. It encodes CASERGGYTF. Looking up the rest from reference TRBV30 and TRBJ1-2 gives the full variable domain: SQTIHQWPATLVQPVGSPLSLECTVEGTSNPNLYWYRQAAGRGLQLLFYSVGIGQISSEVPQNLSASRPQDRQFILSSKKLLLSDSGFYLCASERGGYTFGSGTRLTVV.

CDR3 DNA sequence: TGTGCCAGCAGCCTCTCGACAGGGCTAGAGTACTTC. This codes for CASSLSTGLEYF. The rearrangement joins TRBV7-2 to TRBJ2-7, with 7 bases lining up with TRBD1. The CDR3 contains 12 residues. Germline trimming cut 5 bases from V and 11 bases from J; bases unmatched to any gene: 9. Germline values: CDR1 SGHTA, CDR2 FQGNSA.

The chain recombines TRBV6-5 with TRBJ2-5, with a possible D match to TRBD2 (6 bases). The ends were cut back, 7 bases at V and 5 bases at J, with 20 bases in the middle. The CDR3 length is 15 residues. Germline CDR1 MNHEY, CDR2 SVGAGI. The CDR3 loop is CASTPYGRGWETQYF. CDR3 DNA sequence: TGTGCCAGCACCCCCTACGGGCGGGGCTGGGAGACCCAGTACTTC.

The gene calls are TRBV5-4 and TRBJ1-3; TRBD1 is a possible D gene (6 bases). Germline lookup yields CDR1 SGHNT and CDR2 YYREEE (reference sequence). The CDR3 spans 15 residues. Trimming removed 1 base from V and 4 bases from J, with 12 bases in between. For the CDR3, the DNA is TGTGCCAGCAGCTTGCCAGGGGTAGCCGGAAACACCATATATTTT. It is translated as CASSLPGVAGNTIYF.

The chain links TRBV28 to TRBJ1-1, with D possibly being TRBD1 (5 bases). V dropped 7 bases and J dropped 3 bases, with 12 bases sitting between them. CDR3 length equals 13 residues. Germline V gene data show CDR1 as MDHEN and CDR2 as SYDVKM. CDR3 region: CASTRVQDTEAFF. The CDR3 nucleotides are TGTGCCAGCACCAGGGTTCAGGACACTGAAGCTTTCTTT.

The V call is TRBV5-1, the J call TRBJ1-1, with D possibly being TRBD1 (6 bases). CDR1 and CDR2 from the germline V gene are SGHRS and YFSETQ. This CDR3 has 14 amino acids. V was shortened by 2 bases and J by 4 bases, with 12 bases between the two germline ends. The CDR3, as DNA: TGCGCCAGCAGCTTAGGGGGTGGGGCCACTGAAGCTTTCTTT. Translation: CASSLGGGATEAFF. The variable domain in full, with the rest retrieved from reference TRBV5-1 and TRBJ1-1, is KAGVTQTPRYLIKTRGQQVTLSCSPISGHRSVSWYQQTPGQGLQFLFEYFSETQRNKGNFPGRFSGRQFSNSRSEMNVSTLELGDSALYLCASSLGGGATEAFFGQGTRLTVV.

This clone was recorded only once. V gene TRBV27 combines with J gene TRBJ1-5, with D tentatively TRBD1 (5 bases). Germline V lookup: CDR1 MNHEY, CDR2 SMNVEV (reference sequence). Deletions cut 2 bases from V and 1 base from J, with 9 bases between. CDR3 length: 15 residues. CDR3 region: CASSLKGLSNQPQHF. CDR3 nucleotide sequence: TGTGCCAGCAGTTTAAAGGGACTAAGCAATCAGCCCCAGCATTTT.

V gene TRBV20-1 combines with J gene TRBJ2-6; D gene unclear. The CDR3 loop spans 15 amino acids. Germline V gene data show CDR1 as DFQATT and CDR2 as SNEGSKA (reference sequence). Trimming shortened V by 3 bases and J by 0 bases, and 9 bases separated the two germline ends. CDR3 protein: CSASPSFSGANVLTF. DNA of the CDR3: TGCAGTGCTAGTCCTTCCTTCTCTGGGGCCAACGTCCTGACTTTC.

The chain couples TRBV11-2 to TRBJ1-2; D is uncertain. The CDR3 is made up of 14 amino acids. V lost 8 bases, J lost 6 bases, and 19 bases lay in between. Germline V gene sequence: CDR1 SGHAT, CDR2 FQNNGV. CDR3 DNA sequence: TGTGCCAGCCGAACATTGAGGGTGTTGGATGGCTACACCTTC. It specifies CASRTLRVLDGYTF.

The rearrangement joins TRBV9 to TRBJ2-7, with TRBD2 as a possible D gene (5 bases). V was pared by 4 bases and J by 6 bases, with 14 bases between. This CDR3 comprises 13 residues. The germline V gene has CDR1 SGDLS and CDR2 YYNGEE. CDR3 bases: TGTGCCAGCAGCCCCGGTCCCGAGGGCGAGCAGTACTTC. It codes for CASSPGPEGEQYF.

This clone occurred a few times. The chain has TRBV19 and TRBJ2-7; D is unresolved. Between the trimmed V and J ends, which lost 6 bases and 8 bases, there was a span of 17 bases. The CDR3 runs to 13 residues. Per germline, CDR1 LNHDA and CDR2 SQIVND (reference sequence). The CDR3 sequence is CASSGYLFIQQYF. The CDR3 bases are TGTGCCAGTAGCGGGTACCTCTTTATCCAGCAGTACTTC.

The chain employs TRBV19 and TRBJ1-1; 8 nucleotides line up with TRBD1. The J segment lost 6 bases and the V segment lost 6 bases, leaving 6 bases of the junction unmatched. CDR3 length equals 13 residues. Per germline, CDR1 LNHDA and CDR2 SQIVND (reference sequence). The CDR3 nucleotides are TGTGCCAGTAGGAACAGGGGGGGTCCTGAAGCTTTCTTT. Its translation: CASRNRGGPEAFF. Supplemented by reference TRBV19 and TRBJ1-1, the full variable domain reads DGGITQSPKYLFRKEGQNVTLSCEQNLNHDAMYWYRQDPGQGLRLIYYSQIVNDFQKGDIAEGYSVSREKKESFPLTVTSAQKNPTAFYLCASRNRGGPEAFFGQGTRLTVV.

This sequence joins TRBV2 and TRBJ2-2; TRBD1 aligns across 10 bases. Per the germline V gene, CDR1 is SNHLY and CDR2 is FYNNEI. V was pared by 7 bases and J by 6 bases, with 5 bases of the junction left unmatched. The CDR3 totals 14 residues. The CDR3 sequence: CASNRDRGSGELFF. CDR3 in DNA: TGTGCCAGCAACCGGGACAGGGGTTCCGGGGAGCTGTTTTTT. Full variable domain (outside the CDR3, taken from reference TRBV2 and TRBJ2-2): EPEVTQTPSHQVTQMGQEVILRCVPISNHLYFYWYRQILGQKVEFLVSFYNNEISEKSEIFDDQFSVERPDGSNFTLKIRSTKLEDSAMYFCASNRDRGSGELFFGEGSRLTVL.

The chain uses TRBV28 and TRBJ2-5; 8 bases agree with TRBD1. Losses at the gene ends were 5 bases for V and 1 base for J; bases not matched to a gene: 3. Germline-derived CDR1 and CDR2 are MDHEN and SYDVKM. The CDR3 is 14 residues long. This CDR3 is CASSPGTGQETQYF. As DNA, the CDR3 is TGTGCCAGCAGTCCCGGGACAGGCCAAGAGACCCAGTACTTC.

The chain uses TRBV9 and TRBJ1-2, with 8 bases identical to TRBD1. The CDR3 has 13 residues. V was pared by 3 bases and J by 3 bases, with 1 base of the junction left unmatched. The germline gives CDR1 SGDLS, CDR2 YYNGEE. In nucleotides, the CDR3 is TGTGCCAGCAGCGCACAGGGGGACTATGGCTACACCTTC. Translation gives CASSAQGDYGYTF.

This rearrangement joins TRBV7-2 to TRBJ2-7; possibly TRBD1 for D (5 bases). The V end was cut by 0 bases, the J end by 4 bases, with 16 bases between. This CDR3 has 16 amino acids. In germline, CDR1 is SGHTA, CDR2 FQGNSA. CDR3 sequence (DNA): TGTGCCAGCAGCTTAGCTGCGACGCAGGGTCGGTACGAGCAGTACTTC. It encodes CASSLAATQGRYEQYF.

The chain joins TRBV5-4 to TRBJ1-2, with D maybe TRBD1 (6 bases). The CDR3 loop spans 13 amino acids. Per the germline V gene, CDR1 is SGHNT and CDR2 is YYREEE (reference sequence). The V end was cut by 7 bases, the J end by 4 bases, with 14 bases between. CDR3 coding DNA: TGTGCCAGCGGATTACAGGGTGCCTATGGCTACACCTTC. Protein sequence: CASGLQGAYGYTF.

The CDR3 sequence: CASSGPGQGTYEQYF. CDR3 DNA sequence: TGTGCCAGCAGTGGACCGGGACAGGGAACCTACGAGCAGTACTTC. The rearrangement links TRBV28 to TRBJ2-7; 9 nucleotides line up with TRBD1. Looked up from germline, CDR1 is MDHEN and CDR2 is SYDVKM. CDR3 length: 15 amino acids. V trimming: 5 bases; J trimming: 2 bases; junction bases outside the gene matches: 7.